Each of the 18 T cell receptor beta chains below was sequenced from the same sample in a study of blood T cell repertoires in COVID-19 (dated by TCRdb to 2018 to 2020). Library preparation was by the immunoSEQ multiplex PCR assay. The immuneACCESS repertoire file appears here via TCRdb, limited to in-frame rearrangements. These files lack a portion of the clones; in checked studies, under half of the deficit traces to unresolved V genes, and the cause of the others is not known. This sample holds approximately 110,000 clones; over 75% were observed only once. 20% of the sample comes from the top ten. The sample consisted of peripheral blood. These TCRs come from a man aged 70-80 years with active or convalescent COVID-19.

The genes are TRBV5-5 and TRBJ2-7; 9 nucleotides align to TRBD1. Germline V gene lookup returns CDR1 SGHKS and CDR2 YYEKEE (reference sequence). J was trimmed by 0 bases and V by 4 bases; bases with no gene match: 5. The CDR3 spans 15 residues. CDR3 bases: TGTGCCAGCAGCCGGACAGGGGTAAGCTCCTACGAGCAGTACTTC. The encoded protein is CASSRTGVSSYEQYF.

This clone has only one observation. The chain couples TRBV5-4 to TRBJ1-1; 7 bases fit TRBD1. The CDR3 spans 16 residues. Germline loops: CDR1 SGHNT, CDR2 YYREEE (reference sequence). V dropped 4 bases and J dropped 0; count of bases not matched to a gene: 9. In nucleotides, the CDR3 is TGTGCCAGCAGCCGGGACAGCCAGTTTATGAACACTGAAGCTTTCTTT. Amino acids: CASSRDSQFMNTEAFF.

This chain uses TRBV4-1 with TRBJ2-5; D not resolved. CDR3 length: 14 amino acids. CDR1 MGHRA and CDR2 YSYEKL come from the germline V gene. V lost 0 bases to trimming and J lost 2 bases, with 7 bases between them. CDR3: CASSQESIQETQYF. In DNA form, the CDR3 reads TGCGCCAGCAGCCAAGAAAGCATACAAGAGACCCAGTACTTC.

In nucleotides, the CDR3 is TGTGCCAGCAGCTCCGGACAGGGGGCGCCTGGCTACACCTTC. Translating gives CASSSGQGAPGYTF. The rearrangement links TRBV7-9 to TRBJ1-2; 11 bases are a match to TRBD1. The germline gives CDR1 SEHNR, CDR2 FQNEAQ (reference sequence). V trimming: 4 bases; J trimming: 7 bases; junction bases outside the gene matches: 5. This CDR3 spans 14 amino acids.

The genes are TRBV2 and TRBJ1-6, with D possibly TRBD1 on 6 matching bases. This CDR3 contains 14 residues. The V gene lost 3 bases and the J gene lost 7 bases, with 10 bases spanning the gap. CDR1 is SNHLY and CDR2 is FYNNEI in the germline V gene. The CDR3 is CASSEAGANSPLHF. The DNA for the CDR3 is TGTGCCAGCAGTGAGGCAGGGGCAAATTCACCCCTCCACTTT.

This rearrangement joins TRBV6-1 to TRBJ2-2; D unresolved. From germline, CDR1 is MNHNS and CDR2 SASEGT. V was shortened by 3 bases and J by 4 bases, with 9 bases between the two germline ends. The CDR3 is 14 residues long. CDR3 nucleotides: TGTGCCAGCAGTGATCTCCAGCGCACCGGGGAGCTGTTTTTT. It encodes CASSDLQRTGELFF.

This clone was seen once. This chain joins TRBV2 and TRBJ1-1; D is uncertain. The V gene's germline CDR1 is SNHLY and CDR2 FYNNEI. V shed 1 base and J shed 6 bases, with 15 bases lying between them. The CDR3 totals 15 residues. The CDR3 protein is CASSEVNRPNPEAFF. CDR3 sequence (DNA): TGTGCCAGCAGTGAAGTGAACAGACCCAACCCTGAAGCTTTCTTT.

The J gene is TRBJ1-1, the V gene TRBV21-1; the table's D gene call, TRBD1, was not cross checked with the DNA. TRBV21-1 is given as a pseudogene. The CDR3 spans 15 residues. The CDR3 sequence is CASSVEGQMNTEAFF. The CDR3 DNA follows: TGTGCCAGCAGCGTAGAGGGACAGATGAACACTGAAGCTTTCTTT.

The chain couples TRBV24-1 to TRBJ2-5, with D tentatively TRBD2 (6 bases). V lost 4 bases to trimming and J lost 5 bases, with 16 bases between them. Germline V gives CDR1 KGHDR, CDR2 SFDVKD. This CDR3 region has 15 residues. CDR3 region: CATSEPKGAGETQYF. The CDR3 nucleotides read TGTGCCACCAGTGAACCCAAGGGTGCGGGGGAGACCCAGTACTTC.

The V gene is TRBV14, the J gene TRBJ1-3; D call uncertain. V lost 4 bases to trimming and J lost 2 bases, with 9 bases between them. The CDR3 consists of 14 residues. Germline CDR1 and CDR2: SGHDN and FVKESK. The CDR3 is CASSLFSPGNTIYF. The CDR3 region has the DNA TGTGCCAGCAGCCTGTTCTCCCCTGGAAACACCATATATTTT.

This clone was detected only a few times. The CDR3 DNA follows: TGTGCCAGCAGCCAACGCCGGACGGGGACTGAAGCTTTCTTT. Protein sequence: CASSQRRTGTEAFF. This chain connects TRBV3-1 (or the pseudogene TRBV3-2) to TRBJ1-1; no clear D. V lost 2 bases to trimming and J lost 5 bases, with 12 bases between them. The length of the CDR3 is 14 residues. Germline V gene sequence: CDR1 LGHDT, CDR2 YNNKEL (reference sequence).

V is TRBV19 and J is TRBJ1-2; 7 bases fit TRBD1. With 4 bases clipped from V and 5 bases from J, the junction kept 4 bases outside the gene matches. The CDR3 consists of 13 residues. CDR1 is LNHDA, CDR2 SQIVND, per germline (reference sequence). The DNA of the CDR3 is TGTGCCAGTAGTACGACAGGGCGGTATGGCTACACCTTC. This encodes CASSTTGRYGYTF. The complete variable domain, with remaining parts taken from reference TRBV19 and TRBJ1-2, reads DGGITQSPKYLFRKEGQNVTLSCEQNLNHDAMYWYRQDPGQGLRLIYYSQIVNDFQKGDIAEGYSVSREKKESFPLTVTSAQKNPTAFYLCASSTTGRYGYTFGSGTRLTVV.

CDR3 region: CASRQGSYGYTF. The CDR3, as DNA: TGTGCCAGCAGACAGGGTTCCTATGGCTACACCTTC. The chain is built from TRBV2 and TRBJ1-2; tentatively, D is TRBD1 (6 bases). Trimming cost V 6 bases and J 4 bases, with 9 bases left between them. The CDR3 is 12 residues long. Germline V lookup: CDR1 SNHLY, CDR2 FYNNEI.

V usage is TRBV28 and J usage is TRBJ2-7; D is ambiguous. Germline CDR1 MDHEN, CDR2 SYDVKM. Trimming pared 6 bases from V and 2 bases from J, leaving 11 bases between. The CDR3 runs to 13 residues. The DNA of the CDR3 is TGTGCCAGCAGGGAGAATCGCCCCTACGAGCAGTACTTC. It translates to CASRENRPYEQYF.

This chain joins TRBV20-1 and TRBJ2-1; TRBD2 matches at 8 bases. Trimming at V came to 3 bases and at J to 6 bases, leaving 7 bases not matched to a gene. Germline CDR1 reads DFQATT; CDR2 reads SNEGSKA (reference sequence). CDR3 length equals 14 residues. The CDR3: CSASGSGTSNEQFF. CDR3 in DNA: TGCAGTGCTAGTGGTAGCGGGACTAGCAATGAGCAGTTCTTC.

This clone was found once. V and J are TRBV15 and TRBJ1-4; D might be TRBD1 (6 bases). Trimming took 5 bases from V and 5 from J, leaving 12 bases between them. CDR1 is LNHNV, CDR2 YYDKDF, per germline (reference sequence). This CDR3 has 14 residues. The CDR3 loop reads CATSPKGENEKLFF. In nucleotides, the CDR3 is TGTGCCACCAGCCCGAAGGGGGAGAATGAAAAACTGTTTTTT.

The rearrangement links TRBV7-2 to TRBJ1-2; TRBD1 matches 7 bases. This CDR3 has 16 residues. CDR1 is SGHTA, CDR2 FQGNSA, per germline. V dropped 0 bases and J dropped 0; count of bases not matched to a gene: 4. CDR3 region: CASSLAPGTANYGYTF. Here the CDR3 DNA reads TGTGCCAGCAGCTTAGCGCCAGGGACAGCTAACTATGGCTACACCTTC.

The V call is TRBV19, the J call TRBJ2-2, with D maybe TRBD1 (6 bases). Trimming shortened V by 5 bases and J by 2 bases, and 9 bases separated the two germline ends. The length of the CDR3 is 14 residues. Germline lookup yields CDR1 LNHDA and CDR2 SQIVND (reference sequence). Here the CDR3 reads CASSPGHNTGELFF. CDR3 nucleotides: TGTGCCAGTAGTCCGGGACACAACACCGGGGAGCTGTTTTTT.